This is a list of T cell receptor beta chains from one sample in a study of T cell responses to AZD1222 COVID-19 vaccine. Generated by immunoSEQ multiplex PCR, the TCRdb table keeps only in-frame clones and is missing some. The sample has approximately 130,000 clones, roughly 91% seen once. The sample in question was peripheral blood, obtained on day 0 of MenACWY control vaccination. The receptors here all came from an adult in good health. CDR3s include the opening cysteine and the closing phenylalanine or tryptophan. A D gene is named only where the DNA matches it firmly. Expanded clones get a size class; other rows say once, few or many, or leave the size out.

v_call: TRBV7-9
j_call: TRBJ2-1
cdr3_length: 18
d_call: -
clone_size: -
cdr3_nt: TGTGCCAGCAGCTTAAAGCTACGGGAGTCCAGTCTTTACAATGAGCAGTTCTTC
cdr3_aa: CASSLKLRESSLYNEQFF

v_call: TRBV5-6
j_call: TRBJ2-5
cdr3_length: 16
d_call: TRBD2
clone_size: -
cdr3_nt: TGTGCCAGCAGCTTGGGCCTAGCGGGGAGGGGGGAGACCCAGTACTTC
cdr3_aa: CASSLGLAGRGETQYF

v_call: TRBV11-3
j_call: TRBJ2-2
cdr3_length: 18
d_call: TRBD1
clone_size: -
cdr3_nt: TGTGCCAGCAGCTTAGGGCGAAGCAGGACAGGGGTAACCGGGGAGCTGTTTTTT
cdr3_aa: CASSLGRSRTGVTGELFF

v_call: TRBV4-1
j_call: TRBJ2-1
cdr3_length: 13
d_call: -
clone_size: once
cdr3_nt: TGCGCCAGCAGCCAAGACAGGCCTGCTGAGCAGTTCTTC
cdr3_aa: CASSQDRPAEQFF

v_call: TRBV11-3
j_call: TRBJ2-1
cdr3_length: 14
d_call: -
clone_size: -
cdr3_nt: TGTGCCAGCAGCTTAGAGACTCACCACAATGAGCAGTTCTTC
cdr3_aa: CASSLETHHNEQFF

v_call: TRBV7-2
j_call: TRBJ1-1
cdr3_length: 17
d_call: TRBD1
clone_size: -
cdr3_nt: TGTGCCAGCAGCTTATTGTGGGGGGGACAGGTGAACACTGAAGCTTTCTTT
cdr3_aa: CASSLLWGGQVNTEAFF

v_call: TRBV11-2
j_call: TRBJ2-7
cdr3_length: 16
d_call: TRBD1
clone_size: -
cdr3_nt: TGTGCCAGCAGCTTGACCCTAGGGACAGGTCCCTACGAGCAGTACTTC
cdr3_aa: CASSLTLGTGPYEQYF

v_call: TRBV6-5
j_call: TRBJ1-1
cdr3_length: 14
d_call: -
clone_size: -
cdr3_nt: TGTGCCAGCAGTTACGAGCGGGGGGGCACTGAAGCTTTCTTT
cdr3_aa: CASSYERGGTEAFF

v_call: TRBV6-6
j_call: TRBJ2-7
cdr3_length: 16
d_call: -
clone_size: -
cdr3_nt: TGTGCCAGCAGTTACTCGTCCGATCTAGCGCTCGACGAGCAGTACTTC
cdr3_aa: CASSYSSDLALDEQYF

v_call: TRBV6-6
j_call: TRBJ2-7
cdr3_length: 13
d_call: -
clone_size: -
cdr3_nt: TGTGCCAGCACCCTAGGGGTTTCCTACGAGCAGTACTTC
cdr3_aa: CASTLGVSYEQYF

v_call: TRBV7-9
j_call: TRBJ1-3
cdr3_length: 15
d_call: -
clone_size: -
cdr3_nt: TGTGCCAGCAGCTTACCACAGGGTATAGGAAACACCATATATTTT
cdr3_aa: CASSLPQGIGNTIYF

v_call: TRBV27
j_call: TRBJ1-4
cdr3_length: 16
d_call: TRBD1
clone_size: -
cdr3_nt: TGTGCCAGCAGTTTCTACAGGGGTTCAACTAATGAAAAACTGTTTTTT
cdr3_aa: CASSFYRGSTNEKLFF

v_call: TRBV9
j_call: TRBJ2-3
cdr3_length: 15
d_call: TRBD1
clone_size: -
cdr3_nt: TGTGCCAGCAGCGAAACAGGGGTTGGTACAGATACGCAGTATTTT
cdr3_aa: CASSETGVGTDTQYF

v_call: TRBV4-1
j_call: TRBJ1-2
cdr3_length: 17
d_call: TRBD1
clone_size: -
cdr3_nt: TGCGCCAGCAGCCAAGATAGGATTACAGGGGGGAGATATGGCTACACCTTC
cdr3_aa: CASSQDRITGGRYGYTF

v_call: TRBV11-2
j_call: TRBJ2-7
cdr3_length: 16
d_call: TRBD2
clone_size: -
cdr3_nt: TGTGCCAGCAGCTACGGGACTAGCGGGGGTACCTACGAGCAGTACTTC
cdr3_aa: CASSYGTSGGTYEQYF

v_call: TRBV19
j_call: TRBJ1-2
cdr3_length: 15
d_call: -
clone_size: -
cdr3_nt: TGTGCCAGTTCATCTCGGGGTCGGGGGGACTATGGCTACACCTTC
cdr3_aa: CASSSRGRGDYGYTF

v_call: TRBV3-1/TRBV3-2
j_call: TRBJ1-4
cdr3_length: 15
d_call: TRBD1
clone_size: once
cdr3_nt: TGTGCCAGCAGCCCTAACAGGGGTTTTAATGAAAAACTGTTTTTT
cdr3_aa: CASSPNRGFNEKLFF

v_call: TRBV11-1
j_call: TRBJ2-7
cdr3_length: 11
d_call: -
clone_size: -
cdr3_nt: TGTGCCAGTCCCCCGTTTTGCGAGCAGTACTTC
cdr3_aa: CASPPFCEQYF